This T cell receptor beta chain stems from a study of blood T cell repertoires in COVID-19. For the study at large: The United States, Italy and Spain were the sources of the acute and convalescent COVID-19 samples. Sources were T cells, B-cell-depleted T cells, or PBMCs; the material itself was cDNA or gDNA.

This clone has just a few counts. The CDR3 is made up of 12 amino acids. V was pared by 2 bases and J by 11 bases, with 13 bases between. Germline CDR1 and CDR2: GTSNPN and SVGIG (reference sequence). As originally analysed: Nucleated cell number was recorded as an estimate derived from reference gene primer amplification. The protocol was immunoSEQ multiplex PCR, while the TCRdb copy is restricted to in-frame clones and leaves out a portion. D and trimming were read from the DNA, whereas the V and J calls and clone size are those reported in that table. In the table there are 200,000 or so clones, roughly 90% of which are singletons.

This TCR came from a woman aged 40 to 50 who had recovered from COVID-19. Sequencing used peripheral blood. The rearrangement uses TRBV30 and TRBJ2-1; tentatively, D is TRBD2 (6 bases). The CDR3 region is CAWSIRGSKQFF. The CDR3 coding sequence is TGTGCCTGGAGTATACGGGGGTCGAAGCAGTTCTTC. Full variable domain (outside the CDR3, taken from reference TRBV30 and TRBJ2-1): SQTIHQWPATLVQPVGSPLSLECTVEGTSNPNLYWYRQAAGRGLQLLFYSVGIGQISSEVPQNLSASRPQDRQFILSSKKLLLSDSGFYLCAWSIRGSKQFFGPGTRLTVL.